This T cell receptor beta chain came from a study of T cells in Graves' hyperthyroidism and ophthalmopathy. As regards this clonotype: A read error may explain this, as a much larger clone is one base away.

Researchers took RNA transcripts and amplified the TCR beta CDR3 regions from them. TCR CDR3 underwent first-round RT-PCR with the HTBI primer set. Using its own MiXCR run on the multiplex PCR reads, TCRdb lists one record per CDR3 protein. Here the sample spans about 580,000 distinct CDR3 sequences, 46% being singletons. The CDR3 extends over 14 amino acids. Germline lookup yields CDR1 MNHEY and CDR2 SVGEGT. V lost 8 bases and J lost 1, with 14 bases in between. The specimen was peripheral blood or thyroid tissue (not recorded which). The clonotype comes from a woman under 30 with Graves' hyperthyroidism. This chain uses TRBV6-2 or TRBV6-3 with TRBJ1-1, with D perhaps matching TRBD1 (5 bases). The CDR3 DNA follows: TGTGCCAGCGGTCCCTCCACAGGGAACACTGAAGCTTTCTTT. This sequence encodes CASGPSTGNTEAFF.